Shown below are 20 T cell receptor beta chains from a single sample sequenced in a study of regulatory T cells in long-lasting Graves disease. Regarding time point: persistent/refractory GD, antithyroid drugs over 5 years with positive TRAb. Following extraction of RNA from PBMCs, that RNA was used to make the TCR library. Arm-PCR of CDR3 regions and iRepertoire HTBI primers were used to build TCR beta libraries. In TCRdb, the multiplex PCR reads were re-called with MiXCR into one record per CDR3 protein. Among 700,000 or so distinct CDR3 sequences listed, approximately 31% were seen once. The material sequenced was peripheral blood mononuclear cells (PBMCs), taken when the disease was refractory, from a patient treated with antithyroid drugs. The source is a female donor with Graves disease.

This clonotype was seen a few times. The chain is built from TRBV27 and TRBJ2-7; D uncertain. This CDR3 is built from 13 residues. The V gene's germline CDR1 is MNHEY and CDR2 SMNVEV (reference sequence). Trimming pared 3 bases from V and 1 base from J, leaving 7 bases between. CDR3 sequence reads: CASSFLPSYEQYF. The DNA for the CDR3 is TGTGCCAGCAGTTTCCTTCCTTCCTACGAGCAGTACTTC.

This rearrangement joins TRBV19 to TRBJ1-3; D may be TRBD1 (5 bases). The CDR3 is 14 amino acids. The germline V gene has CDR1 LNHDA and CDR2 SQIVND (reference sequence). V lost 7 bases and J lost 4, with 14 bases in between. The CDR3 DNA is TGTGCCAGTAAACAGGAACCGGTGGGAAACACCATATATTTT. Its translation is CASKQEPVGNTIYF.

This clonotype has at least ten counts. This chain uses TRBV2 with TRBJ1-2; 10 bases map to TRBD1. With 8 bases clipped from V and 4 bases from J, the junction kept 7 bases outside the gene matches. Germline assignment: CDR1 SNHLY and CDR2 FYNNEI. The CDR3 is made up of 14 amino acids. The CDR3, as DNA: TGTGCCAGCCGCCCGGACAGGGGGTCCTATGGCTACACCTTC. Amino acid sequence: CASRPDRGSYGYTF.

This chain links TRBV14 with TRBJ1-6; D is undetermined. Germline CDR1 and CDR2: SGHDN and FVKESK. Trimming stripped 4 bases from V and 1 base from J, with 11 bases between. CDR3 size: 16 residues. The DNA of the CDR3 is TGTGCCAGCAGCCGGAGGGAGGGATCCTATAATTCACCCCTCCACTTT. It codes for CASSRREGSYNSPLHF.

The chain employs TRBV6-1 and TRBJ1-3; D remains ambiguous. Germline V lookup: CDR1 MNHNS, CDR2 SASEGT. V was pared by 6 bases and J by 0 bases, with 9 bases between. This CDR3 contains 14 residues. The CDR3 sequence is CASSGLSSGNTIYF. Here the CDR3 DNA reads TGTGCCAGCAGCGGGCTTTCCTCTGGAAACACCATATATTTT.

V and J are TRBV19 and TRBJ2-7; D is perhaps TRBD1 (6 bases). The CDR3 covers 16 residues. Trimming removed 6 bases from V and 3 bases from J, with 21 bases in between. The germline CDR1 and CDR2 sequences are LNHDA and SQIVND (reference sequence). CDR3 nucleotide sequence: TGTGCCAGTAGCACAAAGACAGGTTTCTCGGTCTACGAGCAGTACTTC. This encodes CASSTKTGFSVYEQYF.

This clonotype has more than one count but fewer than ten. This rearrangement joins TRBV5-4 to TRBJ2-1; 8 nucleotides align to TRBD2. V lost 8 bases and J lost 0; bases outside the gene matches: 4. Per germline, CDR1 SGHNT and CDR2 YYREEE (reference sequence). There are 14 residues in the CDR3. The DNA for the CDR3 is TGTGCCAGTCAGCGGGAGAGCTCCTACAATGAGCAGTTCTTC. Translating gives CASQRESSYNEQFF.

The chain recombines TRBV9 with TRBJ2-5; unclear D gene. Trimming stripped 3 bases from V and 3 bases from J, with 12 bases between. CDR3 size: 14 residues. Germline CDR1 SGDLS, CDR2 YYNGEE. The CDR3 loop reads CASSGPDPEETQYF. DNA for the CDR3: TGTGCCAGCAGCGGACCTGACCCGGAAGAGACCCAGTACTTC.

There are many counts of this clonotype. CDR3 coding DNA: TGTGCCAGCAGTTTACGGACAGGGGATGATCAGCCCCAGCATTTT. It specifies CASSLRTGDDQPQHF. This sequence joins TRBV12-3 or TRBV12-4 and TRBJ1-5, with TRBD1 matching over 9 bases. The CDR3 runs 15 residues. V was clipped by 2 bases and J by 5 bases; unmatched bases: 4.

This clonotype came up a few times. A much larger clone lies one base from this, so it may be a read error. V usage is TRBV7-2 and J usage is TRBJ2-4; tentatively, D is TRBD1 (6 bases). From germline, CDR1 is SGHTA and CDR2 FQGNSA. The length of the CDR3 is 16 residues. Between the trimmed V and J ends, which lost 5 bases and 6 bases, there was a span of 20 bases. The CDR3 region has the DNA TGTGCCAGCAGCCCTACCGGGACACAAGGCCTAAACATTCAGTACTTC. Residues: CASSPTGTQGLNIQYF.

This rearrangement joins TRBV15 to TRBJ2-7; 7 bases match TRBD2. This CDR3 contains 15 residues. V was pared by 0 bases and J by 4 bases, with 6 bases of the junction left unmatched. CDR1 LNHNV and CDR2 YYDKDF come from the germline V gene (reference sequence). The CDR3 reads CATSRDGGRGYEQYF. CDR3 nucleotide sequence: TGTGCCACCAGCAGAGATGGTGGGAGGGGTTACGAGCAGTACTTC. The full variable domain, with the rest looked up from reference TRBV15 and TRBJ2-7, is DAMVIQNPRYQVTQFGKPVTLSCSQTLNHNVMYWYQQKSSQAPKLLFHYYDKDFNNEADTPDNFQSRRPNTSFCFLDIRSPGLGDTAMYLCATSRDGGRGYEQYFGPGTRLTVT.

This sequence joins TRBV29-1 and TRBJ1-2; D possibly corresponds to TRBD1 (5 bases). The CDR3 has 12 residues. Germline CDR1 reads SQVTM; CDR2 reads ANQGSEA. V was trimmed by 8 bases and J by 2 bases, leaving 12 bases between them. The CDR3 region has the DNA TGCAGCTCCAGGGTCCCAAACTATGGCTACACCTTC. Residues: CSSRVPNYGYTF.

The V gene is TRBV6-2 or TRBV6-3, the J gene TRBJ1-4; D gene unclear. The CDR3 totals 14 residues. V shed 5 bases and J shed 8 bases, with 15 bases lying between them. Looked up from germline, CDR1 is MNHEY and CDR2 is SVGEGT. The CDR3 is CASSELRFEEKLFF. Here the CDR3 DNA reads TGTGCCAGCAGTGAATTAAGGTTCGAGGAAAAACTGTTTTTT.

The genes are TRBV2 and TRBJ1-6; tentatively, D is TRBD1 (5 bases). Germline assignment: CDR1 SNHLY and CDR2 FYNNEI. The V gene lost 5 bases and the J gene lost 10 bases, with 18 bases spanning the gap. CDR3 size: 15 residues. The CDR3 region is CASSPPPQGGSPLHF. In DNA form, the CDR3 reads TGTGCCAGCAGTCCCCCCCCGCAGGGCGGATCACCCCTCCACTTT.

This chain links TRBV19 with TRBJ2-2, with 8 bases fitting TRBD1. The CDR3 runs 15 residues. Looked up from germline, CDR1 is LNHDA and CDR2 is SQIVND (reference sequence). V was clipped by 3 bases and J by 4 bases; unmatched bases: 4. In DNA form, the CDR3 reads TGTGCCAGTAGTATCCCGGGACAGGTCACCGGGGAGCTGTTTTTT. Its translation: CASSIPGQVTGELFF. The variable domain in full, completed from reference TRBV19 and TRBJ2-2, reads DGGITQSPKYLFRKEGQNVTLSCEQNLNHDAMYWYRQDPGQGLRLIYYSQIVNDFQKGDIAEGYSVSREKKESFPLTVTSAQKNPTAFYLCASSIPGQVTGELFFGEGSRLTVL.

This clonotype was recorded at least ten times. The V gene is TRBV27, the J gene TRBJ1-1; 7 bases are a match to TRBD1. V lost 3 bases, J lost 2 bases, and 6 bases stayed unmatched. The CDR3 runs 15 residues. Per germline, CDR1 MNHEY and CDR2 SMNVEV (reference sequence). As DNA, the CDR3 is TGTGCCAGCAGTTTCTTTGGGACAGTCAACACTGAAGCTTTCTTT. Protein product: CASSFFGTVNTEAFF.

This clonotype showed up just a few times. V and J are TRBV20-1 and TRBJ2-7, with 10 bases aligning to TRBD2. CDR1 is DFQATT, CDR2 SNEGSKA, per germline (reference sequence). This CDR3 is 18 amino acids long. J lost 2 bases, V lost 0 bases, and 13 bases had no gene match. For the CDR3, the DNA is TGCAGTGCTAGAGATCTCAGGAAAGCGGGGGGGGGAGCCTACGAGCAGTACTTC. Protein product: CSARDLRKAGGGAYEQYF.

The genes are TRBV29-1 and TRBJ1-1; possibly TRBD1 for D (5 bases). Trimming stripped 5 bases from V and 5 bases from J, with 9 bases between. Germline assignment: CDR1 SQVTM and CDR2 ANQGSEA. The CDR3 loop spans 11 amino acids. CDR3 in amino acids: CSVWGGTEAFF. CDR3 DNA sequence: TGCAGCGTTTGGGGGGGGACTGAAGCTTTCTTT.

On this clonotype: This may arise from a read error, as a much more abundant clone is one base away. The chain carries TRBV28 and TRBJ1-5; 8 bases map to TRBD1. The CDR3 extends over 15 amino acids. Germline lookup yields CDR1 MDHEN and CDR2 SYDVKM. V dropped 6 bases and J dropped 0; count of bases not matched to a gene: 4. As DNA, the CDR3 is TGTGCCAGCAGAAGGACAGGGAATAGCAATCAGCCCCAGCATTTT. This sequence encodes CASRRTGNSNQPQHF.

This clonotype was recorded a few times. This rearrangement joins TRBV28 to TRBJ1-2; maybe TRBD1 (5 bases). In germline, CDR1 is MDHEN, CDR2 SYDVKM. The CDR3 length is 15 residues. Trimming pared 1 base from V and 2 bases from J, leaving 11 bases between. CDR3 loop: CASSLSGAANYGYTF. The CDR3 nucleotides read TGTGCCAGCAGTTTATCCGGGGCCGCAAACTATGGCTACACCTTC.